This T cell receptor beta chain was recovered during a study of blood T cell repertoires in COVID-19. Study overall: Samples of COVID-19 (acute and convalescent) were obtained from the United States, Italy and Spain. T cells, B-cell-depleted T cells, or PBMCs provided the cDNA or gDNA that served as material.

Original processing notes: It was from reference gene primer amplification that nucleated cell counts were estimated. Generated by immunoSEQ multiplex PCR, the TCRdb table keeps only in-frame clones and is missing some. V and J calls and clone size follow that table, whereas D and trimming were derived from the DNA. The sample shows around 80,000 clones, around four fifths of them seen only once. This CDR3 contains 16 residues. V lost 6 bases, J lost 0 bases, and 7 bases stayed unmatched. Looked up from germline, CDR1 is LNHDA and CDR2 is SQIVND (reference sequence). The source of this sequence is a human donor in a cohort sampled during active COVID-19. The chain has TRBV19 and TRBJ2-1, with 8 bases lining up with TRBD2. Sequencing was done on a sample of peripheral blood. The CDR3 loop is CASRTLAGSSYNEQFF. In DNA form, the CDR3 reads TGTGCCAGTAGGACCTTAGCGGGGAGCTCCTACAATGAGCAGTTCTTC.